These 15 T cell receptor beta chains share one sample of origin, sequenced in a study of tumor-infiltrating lymphocytes in primary liver carcinoma. The input was about 500 ng total RNA; TCR beta cDNA was made from it with a constant-region primer. ARM-PCR, slightly modified, supplied the TCR beta libraries through three nested multiplex PCR rounds. Use of TRBV1-TRBV30 forward primers with a C-beta reverse primer characterized the first two PCR rounds, which lasted approximately 11 cycles each. TCRdb re-analysed the multiplex PCR reads in MiXCR, keeping a single row per CDR3 protein. Of 300,000 to 400,000 distinct CDR3 sequences in the sample, 65% were seen once. Unsorted whole blood supplied the RNA, and germline DNA was extracted too. Sequencing was carried out using peripheral blood. The receptors originated from a man aged 35-49 years with primary liver carcinoma and hepatitis B virus infection.

This clonotype came up many times. The chain uses TRBV11-2 and TRBJ1-4, with 10 bases lining up with TRBD1. From germline, CDR1 is SGHAT and CDR2 FQNNGV. This CDR3 has 15 amino acids. V was pared by 6 bases and J by 7 bases, with 8 bases of the junction left unmatched. In DNA form, the CDR3 reads TGTGCCAGCAGTCGACAGGGGGCGAATTTTGAAAAACTGTTTTTT. Its translation: CASSRQGANFEKLFF.

To note about this clonotype: Since a much larger clone is just one base distant, this may be a read error. The V and J genes are TRBV12-5 and TRBJ1-1, with a weak D call TRBD1 (5 bases). The CDR3 consists of 17 residues. Trimming removed 0 bases from V and 0 bases from J, with 14 bases in between. Germline CDR1 LGHNT, CDR2 FRNRAP. DNA for the CDR3: TGTGCTAGTGGTTTGGTGGGCGGAGGGACCATGAACACTGAAGCTTTCTTT. It yields the protein CASGLVGGGTMNTEAFF.

The gene calls are TRBV6-1 and TRBJ2-1, with no clear D. CDR3 size: 13 residues. CDR1 MNHNS and CDR2 SASEGT come from the germline V gene. V shed 8 bases and J shed 5 bases, with 13 bases lying between them. CDR3 DNA sequence: TGTGCCAGCGTGCTCAATCAACACAATGAGCAGTTCTTC. This gives the protein CASVLNQHNEQFF.

Points on this clonotype: It may be a read error: a sequence one base away is much more abundant. CDR3 amino acids: CASRVEGTNYGYAF. The CDR3 nucleotides are TGTGCCAGCAGGGTGGAGGGAACTAACTATGGCTACGCCTTC. The chain combines TRBV5-5 with TRBJ1-2; the D is unclear. CDR3 length: 14 amino acids. CDR1 and CDR2 from the germline V gene are SGHKS and YYEKEE (reference sequence).

A note on this clonotype: A much larger clone lies one base from this, so it may be a read error. The DNA of the CDR3 is TGTGCCAGCAGTTACACACTGGGACAGCTAAATGAAAAACTGTTTTTT. Translated, it gives CASSYTLGQLNEKLFF. The rearrangement links TRBV6-5 to TRBJ1-4; 7 bases match TRBD1. Germline assignment: CDR1 MNHEY and CDR2 SVGAGI. With V trimmed by 2 bases and J by 5 bases, 8 bases remained unmatched. The CDR3 has 16 amino acids.

In this sample, this clonotype turned up a few times. This sequence joins TRBV30 and TRBJ2-7; TRBD1 matches 10 bases. Germline CDR1 is GTSNPN and CDR2 is SVGIG (reference sequence). Unmatched junction bases numbered 6, after V lost 6 bases and J lost 4 bases. The CDR3 covers 13 residues. As DNA, the CDR3 is TGTGCCTGCACGGGACAGGGGAGGTACGAGCAGTACTTC. Its translation: CACTGQGRYEQYF. The full variable domain, rest sourced from reference TRBV30 and TRBJ2-7, is SQTIHQWPATLVQPVGSPLSLECTVEGTSNPNLYWYRQAAGRGLQLLFYSVGIGQISSEVPQNLSASRPQDRQFILSSKKLLLSDSGFYLCACTGQGRYEQYFGPGTRLTVT.

Of note for this clonotype: One junction end does not reproduce the germline sequence, and a read error may be involved. This chain joins TRBV11-2 and TRBJ2-5; D is ambiguous. The CDR3 runs 12 residues. The germline CDR1 and CDR2 sequences are SGHAT and FQNNGV. The chain's CDR3 is CTSSLEEETKYF. CDR3 sequence (DNA): TGTACCAGCAGCTTAGAAGAGGAGACCAAGTACTTC.

With regard to this clonotype: This CDR3 is missing its conserved last phenylalanine or tryptophan, likely due to a read error. The chain is built from TRBV6-5 and TRBJ1-6; D remains unclear. The germline V gene encodes CDR1 MNHEY and CDR2 SVGAGI. Trimming cost V 5 bases and J 3 bases, with 14 bases left between them. The CDR3 spans 16 residues. CDR3 in amino acids: CASSQDSRSYNSPLHS. CDR3 DNA sequence: TGTGCCAGCAGTCAGGACTCAAGGAGCTATAATTCACCCCTCCACTCT.

This clonotype was seen ten or more times. This sequence joins TRBV7-8 and TRBJ2-3; 7 nucleotides agree with TRBD1. The CDR3 length is 16 residues. Germline V gene data show CDR1 as SGHVS and CDR2 as FQNEAQ. V shed 7 bases, J shed 2 bases, and the junction held 12 bases outside the gene matches. CDR3 region: CASTLKGAQNTDTQYF. The DNA for the CDR3 is TGTGCCAGCACCCTCAAGGGGGCGCAGAACACAGATACGCAGTATTTT.

This clonotype came up many times. V and J are TRBV6-6 and TRBJ1-1; D might be TRBD1 (6 bases). Trimming took off 2 bases at V and 1 base at J, with 11 bases between the two ends. Germline lookup yields CDR1 MNHNY and CDR2 SVGAGI (reference sequence). The CDR3 is made up of 15 amino acids. The CDR3 coding sequence is TGTGCCAGCAGTTACGCTCAGGGGCAGAACACTGAAGCTTTCTTT. Amino acids: CASSYAQGQNTEAFF.

On this clonotype: Germline and junction disagree at one end, which may indicate a read error. The V gene is TRBV11-2, the J gene TRBJ2-7; the D gene is possibly TRBD2 (6 bases). This CDR3 spans 14 amino acids. In germline, CDR1 is SGHAT, CDR2 FQNNGV. The DNA for the CDR3 is TGTGACAGCAGCTTAGTTAGGACTACCTACGAACAGTACTTC. Its translation: CDSSLVRTTYEQYF. The variable domain in full, completed from reference TRBV11-2 and TRBJ2-7, reads EAGVAQSPRYKIIEKRQSVAFWCNPISGHATLYWYQQILGQGPKLLIQFQNNGVVDDSQLPKDRFSAERLKGVDSTLKIQPAKLEDSAVYLCDSSLVRTTYEQYFGPGTRLTVT.

This clonotype occurred once. V is TRBV7-2 and J is TRBJ1-1; 8 bases fit TRBD1. The CDR3 totals 15 residues. V shed 10 bases and J 4 bases; nucleotides not matched to a gene: 14. Germline V gives CDR1 SGHTA, CDR2 FQGNSA. CDR3 protein: CAISGRWQGATEAFF. In nucleotides, the CDR3 is TGTGCCATCTCTGGGAGGTGGCAGGGGGCCACTGAAGCTTTCTTT.

The sample holds many counts of this clonotype. The gene calls are TRBV5-5 and TRBJ1-2; the match to TRBD1 covers 9 bases. V shed 4 bases, J shed 1 base, and the junction held 23 bases outside the gene matches. The CDR3 extends over 21 amino acids. Germline V gene sequence: CDR1 SGHKS, CDR2 YYEKEE (reference sequence). Here the CDR3 reads CASSPAPSPQGAVLNNYGYTF. For the CDR3, the DNA is TGTGCCAGCAGCCCGGCGCCGTCCCCACAGGGGGCTGTTCTCAATAACTATGGCTACACCTTC.

As to this clonotype: Since the CDR3 does not end with the conserved phenylalanine or tryptophan, this likely comes from a read error. The rearrangement links TRBV5-4 to TRBJ1-1; D gene unclear. The V gene lost 3 bases and the J gene lost 6 bases, with 12 bases spanning the gap. The length of the CDR3 is 13 residues. Germline CDR1 reads SGHNT; CDR2 reads YYREEE (reference sequence). CDR3 sequence reads: CASSYADSAEAFY. The DNA for the CDR3 is TGTGCCAGCAGCTATGCTGACTCGGCTGAAGCTTTCTAT.

Turning to this clonotype: A much larger clone is a single base away; this may be a read error. This rearrangement joins TRBV6-2 or TRBV6-3 to TRBJ1-5, with D possibly matching TRBD1 (5 bases). The V end was cut by 5 bases, the J end by 7 bases, with 15 bases between. In germline, CDR1 is MNHEY, CDR2 SVGEGT. The CDR3 runs to 14 residues. CDR3 in DNA: TGTGCCAGCAGTATGGGGGACGTAGGACAGCCCCAGCATTTT. Translating gives CASSMGDVGQPQHF.